This T cell receptor (beta chain) was retrieved from a study of vaccination and CD4 T cells after COVID-19. Of note for this clonotype: What it recognizes is unknown. Sequence at one end of the junction differs from germline and may be a read error.

Treatment specified: roughly ten-day PBMC culture with coronavirus spike peptide pools or control peptides (ViraFEST assay). The CDR3 has 16 amino acids. Germline values: CDR1 MNHEY, CDR2 SVGAGI. Sequencing of the DNA from cultured CD4+ T cells was carried out with the Oncomine TCR Beta short-read assay. TCRdb passed the PCR reads through MiXCR, listing each CDR3 protein once. The sample carries approximately 21,000 distinct CDR3 sequences, 44% recorded once. Sample: CD4+ T cells from blood, cultured in vitro, taken before SARS-CoV-2 vaccination. The rearrangement joins TRBV6-5 to TRBJ2-3; D could derive from TRBD1 or TRBD2 (5 bases each). The receptor was isolated from a human donor who had recovered from COVID-19. The CDR3 DNA reads as TGTGCCAGCAGTTACTCGACAGTGTCTAGCACAGATATGCAGTATTTT. This gives the protein CASSYSTVSSTDMQYF.